These 2 T cell receptor beta chains originate from one sample sequenced in a study of blood T cell repertoires in COVID-19. Profiled with immunoSEQ multiplex PCR; TCRdb holds only in-frame clones, not every one. The table has about 83,000 clones, more than 70% seen once; the top ten hold 20% to 25%. The sample taken for sequencing was peripheral blood. These receptor sequences come from a woman older than 75 in a cohort sampled during active or convalescent COVID-19.

The rearrangement uses TRBV6-5 and TRBJ2-7; the match to TRBD2 covers 7 bases. V gave up 7 bases and J gave up 3 bases; unmatched junction bases: 12. Germline values: CDR1 MNHEY, CDR2 SVGAGI. The CDR3 sequence is 15 residues long. In DNA form, the CDR3 reads TGTGCCAGCACAAGGACCGGGGGAGGGATCTACGAGCAGTACTTC. Its translation: CASTRTGGGIYEQYF.

This chain joins TRBV10-3 and TRBJ2-1, with 8 bases aligning to TRBD2. Germline V gene sequence: CDR1 ENHRY, CDR2 SYGVKD. Trimming took 2 bases from V and 3 from J; bases not matched to a gene: 3. The CDR3 runs 15 residues. This chain's CDR3 is CAISEAGGRYNEQFF. The CDR3 DNA reads as TGTGCCATCAGTGAGGCGGGAGGCCGCTACAATGAGCAGTTCTTC.